The TCR beta chain described here comes from a study of Ad26.COV2.S vaccination and SARS-CoV-2 variants. Study as a whole: In the study, Ad26.COV2.S was injected intramuscularly once, or twice 56 days apart.

Notes on the study in general: The TCR-based breadth and depth measures might underestimate overall T cell responses.

CDR1 and CDR2 (germline): LGHNA, YNFKEQ. The CDR3 has 16 amino acids. The ends were cut back, 4 bases at V and 2 bases at J, with 16 bases in the middle. Libraries were prepared by immunoSEQ multiplex PCR; TCRdb keeps only in-frame clonotypes and omits some of them. The sample lists some 340,000 clones, approximately 86% occurring once. Noted treatment: 15 to 20 received Ad26.COV2.S at low or high dose, single or two shots; several received placebo; per-sample allocation not given. Following the first vaccine or placebo injection, samples were taken on day 63. To note about this clone: Antigen specificity is unknown.

Material: peripheral blood, obtained in a trial of Ad26.COV2.S vaccine versus placebo. V is TRBV4-2 and J is TRBJ2-3; D possibly corresponds to TRBD2 (6 bases). The receptor's source is a person between 18 and 59 years old who received the Ad26.COV2.S COVID-19 vaccine or a placebo. The CDR3 coding sequence is TGTGCCAGCAGCCTAAATCCGGCTAGCGACACAGATACGCAGTATTTT. It is translated as CASSLNPASDTDTQYF.